This T cell receptor beta chain stems from a study of a mutant IDH1 vaccine in newly diagnosed glioma. Overall study context: In some groups vaccination began 4-6 weeks post-radiotherapy; others received it with temozolomide. Antecedent treatment encompassed radiotherapy, temozolomide, or their combination; the majority received both. In the visit schedule, V12 fell in week 35, while V13 fell in week 47.

Generated by immunoSEQ multiplex PCR, the TCRdb table keeps only in-frame clones and is missing some. This sample has some 62,000 clones, with around four fifths found just once. The CDR3 is 14 residues long. Germline CDR1 reads MDHEN; CDR2 reads SYDVKM. Time point in this sample: week 47, end of study. Each dose delivered 300 ug of mutant IDH1 20-mer peptide subcutaneously with imiquimod. With respect to this clone: Its antigen remains unknown.

This chain links TRBV28 with TRBJ2-4; TRBD1 aligns across 8 bases. Sequenced material: PBMCs, taken from a glioma patient whose treatment included an IDH1 peptide vaccine. The clonotype comes from a man aged 25-40 years with glioma. CDR3 coding DNA: TGTACAACAGGGGGTGATTTAGCCAAAAACATTCAGTACTTC. Translating it yields CTTGGDLAKNIQYF.